This T cell receptor beta chain originates from a study of blood T cells in healthy people across ages. V was clipped by 5 bases and J by 5 bases, with 18 bases between them. This CDR3 has 15 residues. The use of a sample-barcoded 5' primer and a J-beta primer mix characterized a second PCR of about 7 to 12 cycles. TCRdb called the 5' RACE reads again in MiXCR, with one record for every CDR3 protein. The sample lists approximately 820,000 distinct CDR3 sequences; around 42% were seen once. The J gene is TRBJ1-1, the V gene TRBV12-3 or TRBV12-4, with D possibly TRBD1 on 5 matching bases. The sequence was obtained from a man aged 60-69 years in good health. Sequencing was carried out using blood. The chain's CDR3 is CASSNWGVAGTEAFF. The CDR3 DNA sequence: TGTGCCAGCAGTAACTGGGGGGTCGCGGGGACTGAAGCTTTCTTT.